One and the same sample provided the 23 T cell receptor beta chains below, sequenced in a study of shared clonotypes between healthy human individuals. Generated by immunoSEQ multiplex PCR, the TCRdb table keeps only in-frame clones and is missing some. The data hold about 520,000 clones, with approximately 81% observed a single time. The sequenced material came from PBMCs. The receptors stem from a woman aged 40-49 years in good health. Some clones in this sample may be carry-over from other donors' samples.

This chain uses TRBV4-2 with TRBJ2-2; possibly TRBD2 for D (6 bases). Deletions cut 4 bases from V and 2 bases from J, with 14 bases between. Germline CDR1 LGHNA, CDR2 YNFKEQ. CDR3 length: 16 residues. CDR3: CASSPSLASNTGELFF. CDR3 DNA sequence: TGTGCCAGCAGCCCCTCCCTAGCGAGCAACACCGGGGAGCTGTTTTTT.

This chain's CDR3 is CASSPAGRGQGVNYGYTF. Here the CDR3 DNA reads TGTGCCAGCAGCCCAGCAGGTCGGGGACAGGGGGTGAACTATGGCTACACCTTC. The J gene is TRBJ1-2, the V gene TRBV9; TRBD1 matches 11 bases. V was pared by 4 bases and J by 2 bases, with 13 bases of the junction left unmatched. This CDR3 contains 18 residues. In germline, CDR1 is SGDLS, CDR2 YYNGEE.

In regard to this clone: With only one base between it and a far larger clone, this is likely a read error. V is TRBV28 and J is TRBJ1-4; no clear D. Germline CDR1 and CDR2: MDHEN and SYDVKM. V lost 9 bases to trimming and J lost 3 bases, with 11 bases between them. The CDR3 has 13 residues. CDR3 protein: CASVQPSNEKLFF. The CDR3 DNA reads TGTGCCAGTGTACAGCCCTCTAATGAAAAACTGTTTTTT.

Remarks on this clone: An end of the junction does not agree with germline; a read error may underlie this. V gene TRBV30 combines with J gene TRBJ2-5; TRBD2 might be the D (6 bases). The CDR3 is 15 amino acids. Germline V CDR1 and CDR2: GTSNPN, SVGIG (reference sequence). CDR3 DNA sequence: TGTGCCTGGAGTCACGGGCGGGGATTGCAAGAGACCAAGTACTTC. As protein: CAWSHGRGLQETKYF.

This rearrangement joins TRBV4-1 to TRBJ1-2; possible D gene TRBD1, 6 bases. V was shortened by 0 bases and J by 7 bases, with 12 bases between the two germline ends. The CDR3 consists of 14 residues. Looked up from germline, CDR1 is MGHRA and CDR2 is YSYEKL. DNA for the CDR3: TGCGCCAGCAGCCAAGATGCGGGGGGCGGTGGCTACACCTTC. Its translation is CASSQDAGGGGYTF.

This chain connects TRBV5-4 to TRBJ2-5, with TRBD2 as a possible D gene (6 bases). V gave up 4 bases and J gave up 5 bases, with 12 bases separating them. The CDR3 loop spans 13 amino acids. Germline V gene sequence: CDR1 SGHNT, CDR2 YYREEE (reference sequence). DNA for the CDR3: TGTGCCAGCAGCCCGGCCGGGAGCGAGACCCAGTACTTC. It codes for CASSPAGSETQYF. The full variable domain, with the rest looked up from reference TRBV5-4 and TRBJ2-5, is ETGVTQSPTHLIKTRGQQVTLRCSSQSGHNTVSWYQQALGQGPQFIFQYYREEENGRGNFPPRFSGLQFPNYSSELNVNALELDDSALYLCASSPAGSETQYFGPGTRLLVL.

The V call is TRBV6-4, the J call TRBJ1-2, with D perhaps matching TRBD1 (5 bases). Per germline, CDR1 MRHNA and CDR2 SNTAGT. Between the trimmed V and J ends, which lost 8 bases and 4 bases, there was a span of 8 bases. This CDR3 has 11 residues. In DNA, the CDR3 is TGTGCCAGCGACAGTCTCTATGGCTACACCTTC. It specifies CASDSLYGYTF.

The genes are TRBV7-9 and TRBJ2-3; no clear D gene. Germline V CDR1 and CDR2: SEHNR, FQNEAQ (reference sequence). V was trimmed by 5 bases and J by 3 bases, leaving 6 bases between them. The CDR3 has 12 amino acids. The CDR3: CASSQETDTQYF. The CDR3 coding sequence is TGTGCCAGCAGCCAGGAGACAGATACGCAGTATTTT.

With regard to this clone: A read error is likely here: a far larger clone is one base away. Other DNA variants within this sample encode the same CDR3. The chain is built from TRBV7-2 and TRBJ1-2, with D unclear. This CDR3 contains 12 residues. The germline V gene encodes CDR1 SGHTA and CDR2 FQGNSA. With 5 bases removed from V and 1 base from J, the gap between germline ends came to 5 bases. The CDR3 DNA reads as TGTGCCAGCAGCCCGGGTAACTATGGCTACACCTTC. Translating it yields CASSPGNYGYTF.

The chain recombines TRBV19 with TRBJ1-2; no clear D gene. Germline V lookup: CDR1 LNHDA, CDR2 SQIVND (reference sequence). This CDR3 comprises 14 residues. The germline V and J ends were trimmed by 2 bases and 4 bases, with 11 bases remaining between them. The CDR3 spells CASSIFPEAYGYTF. CDR3 coding DNA: TGTGCCAGTAGTATATTTCCAGAAGCCTATGGCTACACCTTC.

The rearrangement joins TRBV28 to TRBJ2-1, with unresolved D. Germline loops: CDR1 MDHEN, CDR2 SYDVKM. CDR3 length: 17 residues. V lost 5 bases and J lost 3, with 20 bases in between. The CDR3 coding sequence is TGTGCCAGCAGTCCCCCAGCCGGGTCGCAGAACTACAATGAGCAGTTCTTC. It yields the protein CASSPPAGSQNYNEQFF.

The chain links TRBV5-1 to TRBJ2-6; the match to TRBD1 covers 7 bases. CDR3 length equals 17 residues. Per the germline V gene, CDR1 is SGHRS and CDR2 is YFSETQ. Trimming removed 6 bases from V and 2 bases from J; junction bases left unmatched: 11. The CDR3 DNA reads as TGCGCCAGCACACGTCAGGGGGTGTCCGCTGGGGCCAACGTCCTGACTTTC. Translated: CASTRQGVSAGANVLTF.

The chain carries TRBV6-4 and TRBJ2-1, with TRBD1 matching over 10 bases. The CDR3 sequence is 13 residues long. V gave up 8 bases and J gave up 8 bases; unmatched junction bases: 6. Germline CDR1 is MRHNA and CDR2 is SNTAGT. The CDR3 DNA reads as TGTGCCAGCGGGACAGGGGAATTATATGAGCAGTTCTTC. Translation gives CASGTGELYEQFF.

This clone was recorded once. This may come from a read error, since a much larger clone is one base off. The J gene is TRBJ2-1, the V gene TRBV4-1; no definite D call. Trimming left V 0 bases short and J 8 bases short, with 14 bases between. The CDR3 spans 15 residues. CDR1 and CDR2 from the germline V gene are MGHRA and YSYEKL. The CDR3 reads CASSQEHYQSYEQFF. DNA for the CDR3: TGCGCCAGCAGCCAAGAACATTATCAGTCTTATGAGCAGTTCTTC.

The rearrangement links TRBV6-1 to TRBJ2-1, with 8 positions matching TRBD2. CDR3 length: 16 residues. With V trimmed by 0 bases and J by 8 bases, 9 bases remained unmatched. Germline CDR1 MNHNS, CDR2 SASEGT. This CDR3 is CASSEAPAGGKDEQFF. The CDR3 bases are TGTGCCAGCAGTGAAGCGCCGGCGGGAGGAAAAGATGAGCAGTTCTTC.

A word on this clone: A far larger clone is off by one base, so a read error is likely. The V call is TRBV11-2, the J call TRBJ1-2; possibly TRBD1 for D (5 bases). CDR1 and CDR2 (germline): SGHAT, FQNNGV. V was pared by 5 bases and J by 2 bases, with 12 bases between. This CDR3 contains 14 residues. CDR3 DNA: TGTGCCAGCAGCCCCGACAGTATGAACTATGGCTACACCTTC. It translates to CASSPDSMNYGYTF.

The chain has TRBV11-2 and TRBJ1-3; D is possibly TRBD1 (6 bases). Germline loops: CDR1 SGHAT, CDR2 FQNNGV. V was cut by 0 bases and J by 0 bases, with 12 bases left in between. The CDR3 sequence is 17 residues long. CDR3 residues: CASSLDLGGGSGNTIYF. In DNA form, the CDR3 reads TGTGCCAGCAGCTTAGATCTGGGGGGCGGCTCTGGAAACACCATATATTTT.

The chain is built from TRBV5-1 and TRBJ1-2; 7 bases are shared with TRBD1. Trimming at V came to 4 bases and at J to 2 bases, leaving 8 bases not matched to a gene. CDR1 SGHRS and CDR2 YFSETQ come from the germline V gene. The length of the CDR3 is 15 residues. CDR3 bases: TGCGCCAGCAGCCTAGCGGTGGGACAGAACTATGGCTACACCTTC. Amino acids: CASSLAVGQNYGYTF.

Notes on this clone: A much larger clonotype is one base distant, so this may be a read error. The rearrangement uses TRBV5-6 and TRBJ1-6; no clear D. The V end lost 2 bases, the J end lost 5 bases, and 11 bases lay between the germline ends. The CDR3 covers 15 residues. Germline V gives CDR1 SGHDT, CDR2 YYEEEE. Written as DNA, the CDR3 is TGTGCCAGCAGCTTACTAGACATGGATAATTCACCCCTCCACTTT. Translating it yields CASSLLDMDNSPLHF.

This clone was detected a few times. This likely reflects a read error, since a far larger clone is one base away. This chain uses TRBV30 with TRBJ2-2; TRBD2 aligns across 10 bases. The germline V gene has CDR1 GTSNPN and CDR2 SVGIG (reference sequence). This CDR3 region has 15 residues. CDR3 amino acids: CAWSPGLANTVELFF. CDR3 sequence (DNA): TGTGCCTGGAGTCCGGGACTAGCGAACACCGTGGAGCTGTTTTTT.

The chain employs TRBV2 and TRBJ1-4, with D possibly TRBD1 on 5 matching bases. In germline, CDR1 is SNHLY, CDR2 FYNNEI. The CDR3 is made up of 15 amino acids. V lost 5 bases, J lost 3 bases, and 13 bases lay in between. The CDR3 DNA sequence: TGTGCCAGCAGTAGCCTCCGAGGGGCTAATGAAAAACTGTTTTTT. Its protein product is CASSSLRGANEKLFF.

This clone was observed a handful of times. A far larger clone is one nucleotide away, so this likely arose from a read error. J is TRBJ1-2 and V is TRBV11-2, with D possibly TRBD1 on 6 matching bases. This CDR3 comprises 13 residues. The germline CDR1 and CDR2 sequences are SGHAT and FQNNGV. The CDR3 reads CASSQGTTYGCTF. Written as DNA, the CDR3 is TGTGCCAGCAGCCAGGGGACAACCTATGGCTGCACCTTC.

This clone has ten or more counts. In the same sample, other DNA sequences code for this CDR3. The rearrangement links TRBV11-2 to TRBJ2-5; D gene uncertain. CDR3 size: 13 residues. Germline CDR1 SGHAT, CDR2 FQNNGV. V was shortened by 3 bases and J by 2 bases, with 7 bases between the two germline ends. CDR3 in DNA: TGTGCCAGCAGCTTTTGGAATCAAGAGACCCAGTACTTC. Amino acid sequence: CASSFWNQETQYF.